The 23 T cell receptor beta chains reported below all come from one sample, sequenced in a study of OX40 agonist ivuxolimab in advanced cancers. The table came from immunoSEQ multiplex PCR; TCRdb's copy has only in-frame clones and leaves some out. Of tens of thousands of clones in the sample, approximately 85% were seen once. The material sequenced was CD4+ or CD8+ T cells sorted from blood, taken in a trial of the OX40 agonist ivuxolimab. The source of these receptors is an adult with an advanced solid tumor such as melanoma, head and neck, liver or kidney cancer.

V and J are TRBV7-8 and TRBJ2-7; TRBD1 matches 7 bases. Losses at the gene ends were 4 bases for V and 2 bases for J; bases not matched to a gene: 8. CDR1 is SGHVS and CDR2 is FQNEAQ in the germline V gene. The CDR3 is 15 amino acids. The CDR3 region is CASSSSRGQAYEQYF. The CDR3 DNA is TGTGCCAGCAGCTCGTCTAGAGGACAGGCCTACGAGCAGTACTTC.

The chain uses TRBV6-6 and TRBJ2-6; D may correspond to TRBD1 or TRBD2 (5 bases each). V was pared by 5 bases and J by 4 bases, with 12 bases between. The CDR3 has 15 amino acids. CDR1 is MNHNY, CDR2 SVGAGI, per germline (reference sequence). The DNA for the CDR3 is TGTGCCAGCAGTCGGACCGGGACGGGGGCCAACGTCCTGACTTTC. It is translated as CASSRTGTGANVLTF.

This clone was seen just once. The rearrangement joins TRBV9 to TRBJ2-1; TRBD1 is a possible D gene (5 bases). The CDR3 is 14 amino acids. Trimming stripped 4 bases from V and 7 bases from J, with 15 bases between. CDR1 and CDR2 from the germline V gene are SGDLS and YYNGEE. CDR3 nucleotide sequence: TGTGCCAGCAGCAACCCGCGTGGGGCGAATGAGCAGTTCTTC. It specifies CASSNPRGANEQFF.

The CDR3 region is CASSLVNIRPSYEQYF. As DNA, the CDR3 is TGTGCCAGCAGCCTCGTAAACATTAGGCCATCCTACGAGCAGTACTTC. V is TRBV9 and J is TRBJ2-7; the D is unclear. Per germline, CDR1 SGDLS and CDR2 YYNGEE. V was pared by 4 bases and J by 1 base, with 18 bases between. The length of the CDR3 is 16 residues.

This clone was recorded once. J is TRBJ2-5 and V is TRBV7-9; unclear D gene. The V gene's germline CDR1 is SEHNR and CDR2 FQNEAQ (reference sequence). The V and J ends lost 1 base and 0 bases respectively, with 12 bases between them. CDR3 size: 16 residues. CDR3: CASSLGSLGYQETQYF. As DNA, the CDR3 is TGTGCCAGCAGCTTAGGGTCGCTGGGGTACCAAGAGACCCAGTACTTC. Using reference TRBV7-9 and TRBJ2-5 for the parts outside the CDR3, the full variable domain is DTGVSQNPRHKITKRGQNVTFRCDPISEHNRLYWYRQTLGQGPEFLTYFQNEAQLEKSRLLSDRFSAERPKGSFSTLEIQRTEQGDSAMYLCASSLGSLGYQETQYFGPGTRLLVL.

The V and J genes are TRBV18 and TRBJ1-5; no reliable D call. Germline V gene sequence: CDR1 KGHSH, CDR2 LQKENI. The ends were cut back, 1 base at V and 2 bases at J, with 6 bases in the middle. The CDR3 loop spans 14 amino acids. CDR3 loop: CASSPQDGNQPQHF. CDR3 DNA: TGTGCCAGCTCACCACAGGACGGCAATCAGCCCCAGCATTTT.

The V and J genes are TRBV6-1 and TRBJ2-7; 8 nucleotides agree with TRBD2. The CDR3 is 15 residues long. The junction had 5 bases not matched to a gene; V was cut back by 0 bases and J by 4 bases. Germline CDR1 MNHNS, CDR2 SASEGT. In nucleotides, the CDR3 is TGTGCCAGCAGTGAAGCGCCGGGAGGGGGGTACGAGCAGTACTTC. It translates to CASSEAPGGGYEQYF.

The V call is TRBV7-8, the J call TRBJ1-1; D unresolved. V was clipped by 2 bases and J by 1 base, with 11 bases between them. Germline-derived CDR1 and CDR2 are SGHVS and FQNEAQ. The CDR3 is made up of 15 amino acids. The CDR3 sequence: CASSLFRQPNTEAFF. The CDR3, as DNA: TGTGCCAGCAGCTTATTCCGGCAGCCGAACACTGAAGCTTTCTTT.

The gene calls are TRBV13 and TRBJ1-1; TRBD1 might be the D (6 bases). V shed 6 bases and J shed 2 bases, with 13 bases lying between them. The germline CDR1 and CDR2 sequences are PRHDT and FYEKMQ (reference sequence). This CDR3 has 14 residues. CDR3 sequence reads: CASRHRDTNTEAFF. CDR3 in DNA: TGTGCCAGCAGACACCGGGACACCAACACTGAAGCTTTCTTT.

The chain recombines TRBV28 with TRBJ1-4; D gene ambiguous. The V gene lost 7 bases and the J gene lost 4 bases, with 7 bases spanning the gap. The germline CDR1 and CDR2 sequences are MDHEN and SYDVKM. The CDR3 sequence is 12 residues long. CDR3 sequence (DNA): TGTGCCAGCACGCAAAATAATGAAAAACTGTTTTTT. Translation: CASTQNNEKLFF.

The rearrangement uses TRBV19 and TRBJ1-4; a possible D gene is TRBD1 (5 bases). From germline, CDR1 is LNHDA and CDR2 SQIVND (reference sequence). With 6 bases removed from V and 11 bases from J, the gap between germline ends came to 16 bases. The length of the CDR3 is 13 residues. The CDR3 sequence: CASSLDTGSKLFF. The CDR3, as DNA: TGTGCCAGTAGCCTCGATACAGGTAGCAAACTGTTTTTT.

This rearrangement joins TRBV9 to TRBJ2-6, with 7 positions matching TRBD1. Per germline, CDR1 SGDLS and CDR2 YYNGEE. The V segment lost 4 bases and the J segment 1 base; nucleotides outside the gene matches: 2. The CDR3 has 15 amino acids. The CDR3 region has the DNA TGTGCCAGCAGCCCGGGACAGTCTGGGGCCAACGTCCTGACTTTC. It encodes CASSPGQSGANVLTF. The full variable domain, completed using reference TRBV9 and TRBJ2-6, is DSGVTQTPKHLITATGQRVTLRCSPRSGDLSVYWYQQSLDQGLQFLIQYYNGEERAKGNILERFSAQQFPDLHSELNLSSLELGDSALYFCASSPGQSGANVLTFGAGSRLTVL.

In the case of this clone: One end of the junction does not line up with germline, which may come from a read error. The rearrangement uses TRBV10-1 and TRBJ2-1; D is uncertain. Germline V gives CDR1 WNHNN, CDR2 SYGVQD (reference sequence). This CDR3 is built from 14 residues. In nucleotides, the CDR3 is TGCGCCAGCAGTGAGTCACACTCCGACAATGAGCAGTTCTTC. Its protein is CASSESHSDNEQFF.

The chain combines TRBV4-1 with TRBJ2-5; 12 bases are a match to TRBD2. CDR1 and CDR2 (germline): MGHRA, YSYEKL. There are 14 residues in the CDR3. V trimming: 4 bases; J trimming: 7 bases; junction bases outside the gene matches: 4. The chain's CDR3 is CASSLGLAGRTQYF. The CDR3 region has the DNA TGCGCCAGCAGCCTAGGACTAGCGGGGAGGACCCAGTACTTC.

The chain links TRBV29-1 to TRBJ2-2; 7 bases align to TRBD1. This CDR3 has 13 amino acids. The V gene's germline CDR1 is SQVTM and CDR2 ANQGSEA. The V and J ends lost 6 bases and 6 bases, in that order; junction bases with no gene match: 7. The CDR3 coding sequence is TGCAGCGTCGCTCAACAGGGGTCCGGGGAGCTGTTTTTT. Residues: CSVAQQGSGELFF.

The rearrangement uses TRBV28 and TRBJ2-7; D gene ambiguous. Germline values: CDR1 MDHEN, CDR2 SYDVKM. The CDR3 contains 14 residues. V shed 5 bases and J shed 1 base, with 12 bases lying between them. The CDR3 reads CASSTGRKSYEQYF. The CDR3 region has the DNA TGTGCCAGCAGTACCGGACGGAAGTCCTACGAGCAGTACTTC.

The J gene is TRBJ2-2, the V gene TRBV4-1, with 7 bases that match TRBD1. Per the germline V gene, CDR1 is MGHRA and CDR2 is YSYEKL. There are 20 residues in the CDR3. V was pared by 0 bases and J by 6 bases, with 19 bases of the junction left unmatched. This CDR3 is CASSQDLGRGGARRSGELFF. CDR3 DNA: TGCGCCAGCAGCCAAGATCTGGGTCGAGGGGGCGCCCGGAGATCCGGGGAGCTGTTTTTT.

This clone came up a few times. J is TRBJ2-7 and V is TRBV29-1; 10 bases agree with TRBD1. With 4 bases clipped from V and 2 bases from J, the junction kept 5 bases outside the gene matches. The CDR3 covers 14 residues. CDR1 SQVTM and CDR2 ANQGSEA come from the germline V gene. CDR3 protein: CSVVPDRGAYEQYF. The CDR3 bases are TGCAGCGTTGTCCCGGACAGGGGGGCCTACGAGCAGTACTTC.

The CDR3 here is CASSDQGGGEQFF. The CDR3 region has the DNA TGTGCCAGCAGTGATCAGGGGGGGGGTGAGCAGTTCTTC. The rearrangement uses TRBV6-4 and TRBJ2-1, with D perhaps matching TRBD1 or TRBD2 (7 bases each). The ends were cut back, 3 bases at V and 9 bases at J, with 12 bases in the middle. CDR3 length equals 13 residues. Per germline, CDR1 MRHNA and CDR2 SNTAGT.

V is TRBV27 and J is TRBJ1-2, with 9 bases lining up with TRBD1. The CDR3 is made up of 14 amino acids. Germline V gene data show CDR1 as MNHEY and CDR2 as SMNVEV (reference sequence). V was pared by 6 bases and J by 8 bases, with 10 bases of the junction left unmatched. The CDR3, as DNA: TGTGCCAGCAGATATCGGGACAGGGAGGGGGGCTACACCTTC. Protein product: CASRYRDREGGYTF.

CDR3 nucleotides: TGTGCCAGCAGTCCGGGACTAATATCGATCCAGCCCCAGCATTTT. As protein: CASSPGLISIQPQHF. The rearrangement links TRBV6-5 to TRBJ1-5, with D perhaps matching TRBD1 (5 bases). Germline V gene data show CDR1 as MNHEY and CDR2 as SVGAGI. V was pared by 5 bases and J by 7 bases, with 18 bases between. The CDR3 consists of 15 residues.

This clone was counted a single time. The CDR3 spells CASSGQKTGYTF. DNA of the CDR3: TGTGCCAGCAGCGGCCAGAAAACTGGCTACACCTTC. This chain joins TRBV9 and TRBJ1-2; D ambiguous. The CDR3 totals 12 residues. Trimming cost V 3 bases and J 7 bases, with 10 bases left between them. The germline V gene has CDR1 SGDLS and CDR2 YYNGEE.

The chain recombines TRBV7-8 with TRBJ2-5; 7 bases fit TRBD2. The V gene's germline CDR1 is SGHVS and CDR2 FQNEAQ. This CDR3 has 13 residues. Trimming at V came to 2 bases and at J to 5 bases, leaving 2 bases not matched to a gene. This CDR3 reads CASSLLGGETQYF. CDR3 in DNA: TGTGCCAGCAGCTTATTGGGGGGGGAGACCCAGTACTTC.